These 29 T cell receptor beta chains were sequenced from one sample in a study of shared clonotypes between healthy human individuals. Libraries were prepared by immunoSEQ multiplex PCR; TCRdb keeps only in-frame clonotypes and omits some of them. Of about 800,000 clones listed, approximately 97% are singletons. As defined, naive CD8 cells were CD45RO-negative and positively selected for CCR7, with terminally differentiated effector memory CD45RA+ cells excluded. The sequencing input was naive CD8+ T cells sorted from blood. These receptors were taken from a man aged 30-40 years in good health.

As for this clone: Other DNA sequences in the sample encode the same CDR3. The rearrangement uses TRBV5-1 and TRBJ2-1; possibly TRBD1 for D (6 bases). CDR1 is SGHRS and CDR2 is YFSETQ in the germline V gene. V was cut by 5 bases and J by 4 bases, with 10 bases left in between. This CDR3 contains 13 residues. The CDR3 loop is CASSSDSYNEQFF. For the CDR3, the DNA is TGCGCCAGCAGTTCGGACAGTTACAATGAGCAGTTCTTC.

This chain uses TRBV6-1 with TRBJ2-7; D is uncertain. CDR1 and CDR2 from the germline V gene are MNHNS and SASEGT. This CDR3 is built from 14 residues. Trimming cost V 2 bases and J 4 bases, with 12 bases left between them. CDR3 nucleotide sequence: TGTGCCAGCAGTGAAAAGGACCGAACGTACGAGCAGTACTTC. Its protein is CASSEKDRTYEQYF.

The chain is built from TRBV6-5 and TRBJ2-5, with D possibly matching TRBD1 (6 bases). V lost 6 bases and J lost 4, with 15 bases in between. Germline-derived CDR1 and CDR2 are MNHEY and SVGAGI. The CDR3 is made up of 14 amino acids. CDR3 amino acids: CASSRYRDGETQYF. The CDR3 DNA reads TGTGCCAGCAGCCGTTACAGGGACGGAGAGACCCAGTACTTC.

The chain couples TRBV13 to TRBJ2-7, with D possibly matching TRBD2 (5 bases). Germline CDR1 is PRHDT and CDR2 is FYEKMQ (reference sequence). V lost 5 bases to trimming and J lost 0 bases, with 14 bases between them. This CDR3 contains 15 residues. The CDR3, as DNA: TGTGCCAGCAGCCCCGCGGGTCGGGACTCCTACGAGCAGTACTTC. Its protein is CASSPAGRDSYEQYF.

The chain employs TRBV19 and TRBJ2-1; TRBD2 matches 7 bases. The germline V gene has CDR1 LNHDA and CDR2 SQIVND (reference sequence). CDR3 length: 15 amino acids. V lost 3 bases, J lost 2 bases, and 4 bases stayed unmatched. The DNA for the CDR3 is TGTGCCAGTAGTATTTTTGGGGGGGCCTACAATGAGCAGTTCTTC. It specifies CASSIFGGAYNEQFF.

This rearrangement joins TRBV4-1 to TRBJ2-1; 9 bases agree with TRBD2. The length of the CDR3 is 16 residues. Germline V lookup: CDR1 MGHRA, CDR2 YSYEKL. V was pared by 1 base and J by 2 bases, with 3 bases of the junction left unmatched. The CDR3 protein is CASSQGASGTYNEQFF. In nucleotides, the CDR3 is TGCGCCAGCAGCCAAGGGGCTAGCGGGACCTACAATGAGCAGTTCTTC.

The chain uses TRBV11-2 and TRBJ2-7, with no clear D. Trimming cost V 3 bases and J 3 bases, with 12 bases left between them. The germline gives CDR1 SGHAT, CDR2 FQNNGV. The CDR3 runs 14 residues. The CDR3 protein is CASSLNRVYYEQYF. Written as DNA, the CDR3 is TGTGCCAGCAGCTTGAATCGGGTTTACTACGAGCAGTACTTC.

The chain carries TRBV27 and TRBJ2-3, with TRBD1 identical over 8 bases. This CDR3 is built from 15 residues. V was pared by 4 bases and J by 3 bases, with 6 bases of the junction left unmatched. CDR1 and CDR2 from the germline V gene are MNHEY and SMNVEV (reference sequence). The CDR3 loop is CASSWTGFGTDTQYF. The CDR3 nucleotides are TGTGCCAGCAGTTGGACAGGGTTCGGGACAGATACGCAGTATTTT.

The chain is built from TRBV4-2 and TRBJ2-7; D gene uncertain. The germline CDR1 and CDR2 sequences are LGHNA and YNFKEQ. The CDR3 runs 11 residues. V lost 1 base and J lost 7, with 5 bases in between. CDR3 DNA sequence: TGTGCCAGCAGCCAAGCGAAAGAGCAGTACTTC. This codes for CASSQAKEQYF.

This clone was counted a few times. V and J are TRBV7-9 and TRBJ1-5; D is unresolved. Germline CDR1 reads SEHNR; CDR2 reads FQNEAQ (reference sequence). The CDR3 contains 14 residues. V was cut by 0 bases and J by 2 bases, with 5 bases left in between. In nucleotides, the CDR3 is TGTGCCAGCAGCTTAGCGGGCCGCAATCAGCCCCAGCATTTT. This codes for CASSLAGRNQPQHF.

The V call is TRBV28, the J call TRBJ1-2, with D perhaps TRBD1 (6 bases). CDR1 and CDR2 (germline): MDHEN, SYDVKM. The CDR3 loop spans 12 amino acids. V lost 11 bases, J lost 4 bases, and 14 bases lay in between. The CDR3 sequence: CAGGNRAYGYTF. The CDR3 DNA sequence: TGTGCCGGCGGGAACAGGGCCTATGGCTACACCTTC.

The rearrangement uses TRBV7-8 and TRBJ2-1, with 9 bases lining up with TRBD2. V dropped 0 bases and J dropped 0; count of bases not matched to a gene: 9. CDR1 is SGHVS and CDR2 is FQNEAQ in the germline V gene. The CDR3 loop spans 19 amino acids. DNA for the CDR3: TGTGCCAGCAGCTTAGCAGTTTGGCTAGCGGGAAGCTCCTACAATGAGCAGTTCTTC. Residues: CASSLAVWLAGSSYNEQFF.

The gene calls are TRBV5-4 and TRBJ2-1; 12 bases line up with TRBD2. The length of the CDR3 is 18 residues. Germline V gene lookup returns CDR1 SGHNT and CDR2 YYREEE (reference sequence). Trimming at V came to 3 bases and at J to 1 base, leaving 8 bases not matched to a gene. The CDR3 protein is CASSSRTSGKKSYNEQFF. CDR3 bases: TGTGCCAGCAGCTCCCGGACTAGCGGGAAGAAATCCTACAATGAGCAGTTCTTC.

This clone came up once. The V gene is TRBV30, the J gene TRBJ2-7; D possibly corresponds to TRBD1 (5 bases). Between the trimmed V and J ends, which lost 4 bases and 0 bases, there was a span of 10 bases. The CDR3 totals 13 residues. CDR1 GTSNPN and CDR2 SVGIG come from the germline V gene (reference sequence). The CDR3 sequence is CAWTDSSSYEQYF. The CDR3, as DNA: TGTGCCTGGACTGACAGTAGCTCCTACGAGCAGTACTTC.

This chain uses TRBV9 with TRBJ1-1; TRBD1 might be the D (6 bases). The germline CDR1 and CDR2 sequences are SGDLS and YYNGEE. Trimming stripped 0 bases from V and 1 base from J, with 10 bases between. This CDR3 region has 15 residues. The CDR3, as DNA: TGTGCCAGCAGCGTAGTAATGGGGGCGAACACTGAAGCTTTCTTT. Amino acids: CASSVVMGANTEAFF.

The chain links TRBV6-5 to TRBJ2-1; 9 nucleotides match TRBD2. Germline V gene lookup returns CDR1 MNHEY and CDR2 SVGAGI. V gave up 6 bases and J gave up 6 bases; unmatched junction bases: 6. The CDR3 is 14 residues long. CDR3 nucleotide sequence: TGTGCCAGCAGGGTAGCGGGAGAGAGCAATGAGCAGTTCTTC. Translating gives CASRVAGESNEQFF.

The CDR3 sequence: CASSFGSEQYF. The DNA for the CDR3 is TGTGCCAGCAGTTTTGGATCCGAGCAGTACTTC. The rearrangement links TRBV27 to TRBJ2-7; D remains ambiguous. Germline V lookup: CDR1 MNHEY, CDR2 SMNVEV (reference sequence). V lost 3 bases to trimming and J lost 6 bases, with 6 bases between them. This CDR3 comprises 11 residues.

The J gene is TRBJ1-5, the V gene TRBV5-1; D is perhaps TRBD1 (6 bases). CDR1 and CDR2 (germline): SGHRS, YFSETQ. Between the trimmed V and J ends, which lost 0 bases and 7 bases, there was a span of 17 bases. CDR3 length equals 16 residues. The CDR3 protein is CASSLAGVQGNQPQHF. Here the CDR3 DNA reads TGCGCCAGCAGCTTGGCCGGGGTTCAGGGGAACCAGCCCCAGCATTTT.

The rearrangement uses TRBV14 and TRBJ2-1; TRBD2 matches at 10 bases. CDR3 size: 22 residues. Germline lookup yields CDR1 SGHDN and CDR2 FVKESK. Trimming cost V 0 bases and J 4 bases; bases outside gene matches: 21. The chain's CDR3 is CASSQDPGSGRALGYGYNEQFF. The CDR3 bases are TGTGCCAGCAGCCAAGATCCTGGAAGCGGGAGGGCCTTAGGGTATGGATACAATGAGCAGTTCTTC.

The chain recombines TRBV25-1 with TRBJ1-1; weak D call: TRBD1 (6 bases). V was trimmed by 2 bases and J by 8 bases, leaving 15 bases between them. The germline V gene has CDR1 MGHDK and CDR2 SYGVNS. CDR3 length equals 14 residues. Here the CDR3 reads CASSEIWAGEEAFF. DNA for the CDR3: TGTGCCAGCAGTGAAATCTGGGCAGGGGAGGAAGCTTTCTTT.

The chain has TRBV7-9 and TRBJ2-7, with a possible D match to TRBD2 (5 bases). The CDR3 covers 11 residues. With 3 bases removed from V and 5 bases from J, the gap between germline ends came to 5 bases. CDR1 and CDR2 (germline): SEHNR, FQNEAQ (reference sequence). The CDR3 sequence is CASSFGDEQYF. The CDR3 DNA sequence: TGTGCCAGCAGCTTCGGGGACGAGCAGTACTTC.

The chain recombines TRBV7-3 with TRBJ1-1; TRBD1 matches at 8 bases. This CDR3 comprises 18 residues. In germline, CDR1 is SGHTA, CDR2 FQGTGA. V shed 5 bases and J 3 bases; nucleotides not matched to a gene: 17. The CDR3, as DNA: TGTGCCAGCAGCCTAGAATCCACCGGGACAGGAAGGGACACTGAAGCTTTCTTT. Protein sequence: CASSLESTGTGRDTEAFF.

V usage is TRBV7-9 and J usage is TRBJ2-3; D unresolved. This CDR3 spans 12 amino acids. Germline CDR1 is SEHNR and CDR2 is FQNEAQ (reference sequence). V lost 5 bases and J lost 6, with 9 bases in between. The CDR3 DNA follows: TGTGCCAGCAGCGTAAGGATGGATACGCAGTATTTT. It codes for CASSVRMDTQYF.

This clone was counted between two and nine times. J is TRBJ2-1 and V is TRBV4-2, with 15 bases aligning to TRBD2. V shed 2 bases, J shed 2 bases, and the junction held 13 bases outside the gene matches. CDR3 length: 21 residues. CDR1 is LGHNA and CDR2 is YNFKEQ in the germline V gene. The CDR3 region has the DNA TGTGCCAGCAGCCAACCACTTTCCTGGACTAGCGGGAGGGCAACCTACAATGAGCAGTTCTTC. Translated: CASSQPLSWTSGRATYNEQFF.

CDR3 bases: TGTGCCAGCAGCTTTGTCACGGGAGCCACAGATACGCAGTATTTT. Translated: CASSFVTGATDTQYF. This chain connects TRBV5-6 to TRBJ2-3; tentatively, D is TRBD2 (6 bases). The V end was cut by 2 bases, the J end by 2 bases, with 12 bases between. The germline gives CDR1 SGHDT, CDR2 YYEEEE. The CDR3 is made up of 15 amino acids.

CDR3 DNA sequence: TGTGCCAGCTCACCGCGCGGTGGCGGCTCCTACGAGCAGTACTTC. This translates into CASSPRGGGSYEQYF. This sequence joins TRBV18 and TRBJ2-7; D gene uncertain. The CDR3 length is 15 residues. V shed 3 bases and J shed 0 bases, with 12 bases lying between them. Germline V gene data show CDR1 as KGHSH and CDR2 as LQKENI.

V is TRBV9 and J is TRBJ1-1; a possible D gene is TRBD1 (5 bases). The V end was cut by 3 bases, the J end by 0 bases, with 15 bases between. This CDR3 region has 16 residues. The germline CDR1 and CDR2 sequences are SGDLS and YYNGEE. The chain's CDR3 is CASSGGGNQMNTEAFF. As DNA, the CDR3 is TGTGCCAGCAGCGGCGGGGGGAATCAAATGAACACTGAAGCTTTCTTT.

The chain combines TRBV11-2 with TRBJ2-7; no firm D call. Germline assignment: CDR1 SGHAT and CDR2 FQNNGV. The CDR3 consists of 11 residues. Trimming took off 0 bases at V and 6 bases at J, with 3 bases between the two ends. This chain's CDR3 is CASSLESEQYF. The CDR3 nucleotides read TGTGCCAGCAGCTTAGAAAGCGAGCAGTACTTC.

CDR3 coding DNA: TGTGCCAGCAACCCTGAACCCGACGGCTCCTACAATGAGCAGTTCTTC. It yields the protein CASNPEPDGSYNEQFF. V gene TRBV27 combines with J gene TRBJ2-1, with D unresolved. Germline V gives CDR1 MNHEY, CDR2 SMNVEV (reference sequence). The CDR3 sequence is 16 residues long. With 7 bases removed from V and 0 bases from J, the gap between germline ends came to 16 bases.